This T cell receptor (beta chain) is from a study of CD8+ T cells in alopecia areata. Study-level points and caveats: Many expanded lesional clones stayed in scalp and blood while on tofacitinib.

The V and J ends lost 1 base and 6 bases respectively, with 13 bases between them. Germline V CDR1 and CDR2: SSHAT, FNYEAQ (reference sequence). The CDR3 totals 14 residues. As concerns this clone: The antigen is not known.

Following RNA extraction, reverse transcription yielded cDNA that acted as the sequencing template. Profiling relied on immunoSEQ multiplex PCR, and the TCRdb table lists in-frame clones only, not all of them. The profile shows about 64,000 clones, around 46% of them singletons. Treatment described: oral pan-JAK inhibitor, 5-10 mg twice daily. The receptor was isolated from a human donor with alopecia areata. The sample was CD8+ T cells sorted from blood, taken at approximately week 37, from a patient treated with tofacitinib. This rearrangement joins TRBV7-7 to TRBJ2-7; D gene uncertain. The CDR3 region has the DNA TGTGCCAGCAGCTTAGGATATGGGGTACCCGAGCAGTACTTC. As protein: CASSLGYGVPEQYF. Supplemented by reference TRBV7-7 and TRBJ2-7, the full variable domain reads GAGVSQSPRYKVTKRGQDVTLRCDPISSHATLYWYQQALGQGPEFLTYFNYEAQPDKSGLPSDRFSAERPEGSISTLTIQRTEQRDSAMYRCASSLGYGVPEQYFGPGTRLTVT.